This entry is about one T cell receptor beta chain. Its recognized antigen is unknown. The input lacks base qualities; no much larger clone sits a single base away. This sample also contains other DNA sequences that code for the same CDR3. The CDR3 runs 14 residues from the cysteine to the phenylalanine. Only CDR3 DNA remains: 42 bases, in frame from the first base. The V end loses 4 bases and the J end loses 0 bases, and a stretch of 12 bases separates them. CDR1 SQVTM and CDR2 ANQGSEA are derived from the germline V gene. The data are from a study of shared clonotypes between healthy human individuals (dated by TCRdb to about 2020). Regarding the research as a whole: The cohort included three men and a couple of women between 18 and 49 years of age. Per donor, three plates each were used for CD4 naive and CD4 memory, two for CD8 naive, and one for CD8 memory. To estimate repertoire size and how much clonotype sharing occurs between individuals, the study deeply sequenced the blood TCR repertoires of several healthy adults. To increase sequencing depth and limit assay-specific biases, different laboratories used diverse techniques to prepare libraries and sequence TCR repertoires. Per donor, leukapheresis produced somewhere between about 0.94 and 9.5 billion PBMCs. The research as a whole found: Across four donors, roughly 5.4% of naive CD4, roughly 3.5% of naive CD8, about 2.3% of memory CD4, and 0.4% of memory CD8 clonotypes were shared. Pairwise subsampling led to the expectation that sequencing depth would affect the degree of clonotype sharing among donors. Compared with non-shared clonotypes, the clonotypes found in all four sorted-subset donors had higher generation probabilities. Sampling was restricted to blood, and TCR repertoires in tissue are likely to differ from TCR repertoires in blood. Naive subsets generally had larger estimated clonotype richness than memory subsets. Because the study included a small number of donors, the genetic and exposure-history diversity represented was limited. Incomplete sequencing was indicated by rarefaction of sorted-subset datasets, despite the large sequencing depth.

Using the deep immunoSEQ assay, TCR CDR3 regions were amplified from genomic DNA by multiplex PCR. For each cell subset, the extracted genomic DNA was distributed evenly across all wells of several immunoSEQ 96-well plates, and each plate served as one replicate. For sorted subsets, each replicate PCR was loaded with about 200 ng genomic DNA, equivalent to 30,000 to 35,000 T cell genomes. The purified libraries were quantified using a Qubit 3.0 fluorometer, sized with a Bioanalyzer 2100, and then quantified again using the KAPA Library Quantification kit. Every immunoSEQ 96-well plate was sequenced on a dedicated single-read 150-cycle Illumina NextSeq 550 flow cell. Per the authors' processing: Because the immunoSEQ output included only junctional sequences and no quality scores, the filtering could not be the same as the filtering used for full-length reads. To assign V/J genes and CDR3, sequences were annotated against IMGT germline references using PyIR, a Python wrapper for IgBLAST v1.9. Reads were filtered out if the reads had weak V/J assignments (E-value above 1e-6), no CDR3, stop codons, out-of-frame junctions, or ambiguous translated residues. V3J clonotypes were defined as sequences sharing an identical inferred V gene, J gene, and CDR3 amino acid sequence. To compute the percentage overlap between repertoires, the number of shared unique clonotypes was divided by the size of the smaller repertoire. Three approaches were used to assess repertoire richness: RTK rarefaction, the Chao1 estimator, and Recon v2.1 estimates of unobserved clonotypes. OLGA was used to compute generation probabilities for all TCRbeta clonotypes that the gDNA method yielded from a handful of donors. As stored in TCRdb, this immuneACCESS dataset retains in-frame rearrangements with V and J assigned. A fraction of the clones does not appear; measured against another copy, unresolved V genes explain less than half of the discrepancy, and the remainder lacks a known reason. From that table come the V and J calls and clone size; the DNA was used to work out D and trimming. The table for this sample lists some 2 million clones; just under 95% of them were counted only once. The ten largest make up 1.2% of the sample.

CD8 naive samples were obtained by positive selection for CCR7 among CD45RO-negative cells, yielding a CD45RA+CCR7+ population from which TemRA cells were excluded. Healthy HIV-negative adults with no recently reported acute infections or vaccinations were included as donors. All donors were Caucasian adults living in Nashville, Tennessee, USA. Blood was collected by leukapheresis, and PBMCs were isolated by Ficoll-Histopaque density gradient centrifugation and then cryopreserved in liquid nitrogen vapor phase. Analytical flow cytometry was used to check the purity and quantity of every magnetically sorted T cell population. Genomic DNA was isolated from every sorted fraction and measured by UV absorbance on a Nanodrop 2000c.

The rearranged segments are TRBV29-1 and TRBJ1-1; the best D guess is TRBD1, with 6 bases matching. The source material was naive CD8+ T cells sorted from blood. Sample cell subset or site, as interpreted from the label and publication: CD45RA+CCR7+. The clonotype originates from a man younger than 30 in good health. The CDR3 reads CSVGGQGMNTEAFF. The DNA reads TGCAGCGTTGGAGGTCAGGGGATGAACACTGAAGCTTTCTTT.